This T cell receptor beta chain was sequenced for a study of T cell responses to AZD1222 COVID-19 vaccine. Study overall: Timing groups of about 4 and about 12 weeks for second doses were pooled. Study-wide points: Repertoires in all cases were sampled only once the peak T cell response had passed. Seropositive AZD1222 recipients at baseline numbered only six or seven. Donors skewed white British and female; clonal diversity was possibly underestimated.

Sequenced by immunoSEQ multiplex PCR; TCRdb stores in-frame clones only, minus some. Here the sample spans around 140,000 clones, about nine tenths being singletons. Germline values: CDR1 SGHNT, CDR2 YYREEE (reference sequence). V was cut by 3 bases and J by 7 bases, with 17 bases left in between. The CDR3 sequence is 15 residues long. Note on this clone: Its antigen is as yet unknown.

Sequences were derived from peripheral blood, sampled on day 0 of AZD1222 vaccination. The genes are TRBV5-4 and TRBJ2-1; weak D call: TRBD2 (7 bases). The origin of this receptor is an adult in good health. The CDR3 DNA sequence: TGTGCCAGCAGCTGGGGGCAGGGAGGGATGAATGAGCAGTTCTTC. Amino acids: CASSWGQGGMNEQFF. The complete variable domain, with remaining parts taken from reference TRBV5-4 and TRBJ2-1, reads ETGVTQSPTHLIKTRGQQVTLRCSSQSGHNTVSWYQQALGQGPQFIFQYYREEENGRGNFPPRFSGLQFPNYSSELNVNALELDDSALYLCASSWGQGGMNEQFFGPGTRLTVL.